This T cell receptor (beta chain) was captured in a study of cytomegalovirus exposure and HLA in healthy donors. Looked up from germline, CDR1 is SGHAT and CDR2 is FQNNGV. This CDR3 is built from 15 residues. Trimming cost V 5 bases and J 2 bases; bases outside gene matches: 5. Study-wide results and caveats: A previous analysis found most TCR beta V segments productive roughly 87% or roughly 30% of the time.

In the PCR, 60 Vbeta and 13 Jbeta primers were used. Assay: immunoSEQ multiplex PCR; the TCRdb copy retains only in-frame clones and omits some. The data contain about 95,000 clones, about two thirds of them singletons. Concerning this clone itself: No antigen is known for it.

The clonotype was recovered from a woman aged 50 to 65 in good health and CMV-seropositive. The sequenced sample was PBMCs. This chain connects TRBV11-2 to TRBJ2-3; 9 bases are a match to TRBD2. CDR3 loop: CASSPSGRYTDTQYF. Written as DNA, the CDR3 is TGTGCCAGCAGCCCCAGCGGGAGGTACACAGATACGCAGTATTTT.